This T cell receptor (beta chain) was obtained from a study of immune evolution from preneoplasia to lung adenocarcinoma. Study information: HLA loss of heterozygosity: approximately 7.5% AIS, 15% MIA, 30% to 35% ADC, none AAH.

After pathologic assessment, macro-dissection selected premalignant or tumor cells for extraction. As regards this clone: Its antigen is still unknown.

The germline V gene encodes CDR1 SGHNT and CDR2 YYREEE (reference sequence). The CDR3 consists of 14 residues. The ends lost 4 bases at V and 1 base at J; junction bases unmatched: 1. Findings of the study overall: Normal lung had highest clonality; later lesions appeared denser, more diverse. T cell clonality was higher in KRAS-mutant than EGFR-mutant or wild-type nodules.

Repertoires were generated with immunoSEQ multiplex PCR, while TCRdb's copy carries only in-frame clones and drops some. The top ten hold roughly 4.9% of the sample, which has around 13,000 clones, 75% to 85% seen once. Sample: FFPE minimally invasive lung adenocarcinoma tissue. The chain recombines TRBV5-4 with TRBJ2-2, with 7 bases aligning to TRBD1. The clonotype was recovered from a person aged 65 to 85 with lung adenocarcinoma. The CDR3 nucleotides read TGTGCCAGCAGCCGACAGGGGAACACCGGGGAGCTGTTTTTT. Protein: CASSRQGNTGELFF.